The entry below describes one TCR beta chain. TCRdb re-derived calls from the RACE reads in MiXCR, one entry per CDR3 protein. The repertoire has just over 350,000 distinct CDR3 sequences, 6% to 7% of them found once; the top ten carry around 5.8%. Described time point: patch test 2, 6 weeks after DPC sensitization. Sample treatment: therapeutic diphenylcyclopropenone sensitization with weekly scalp DPC. These data come from a study of human T cells and chemical hapten exposure. The CDR3 is made up of 17 amino acids. Germline V gene sequence: CDR1 LGHNA, CDR2 YNFKEQ. Trimming at V came to 4 bases and at J to 5 bases, leaving 11 bases not matched to a gene.

This clonotype was obtained from a woman aged 18-29 years with alopecia areata. Some clones in this sample may be carry-over from other donors' samples. The chain uses TRBV4-2 and TRBJ2-3; 11 positions match TRBD2. The material was whole blood, obtained in connection with sensitization to the hapten diphenylcyclopropenone (DPC). CDR3 protein: CASSRDSGGAGEDTQYF. The CDR3 DNA is TGTGCCAGCAGCCGGGATAGCGGGGGGGCCGGCGAAGATACGCAGTATTTT.